This TCR beta chain was retrieved from a study of blood T cell repertoires in COVID-19. Study background: Italy, Spain and the United States were the sources of the convalescent and acute COVID-19 samples. Sources were T cells, B-cell-depleted T cells, or PBMCs; the material itself was cDNA or gDNA.

The junction had 15 bases not matched to a gene; V was cut back by 6 bases and J by 2 bases. CDR3 length: 18 amino acids. CDR1 is KGHSH, CDR2 LQKENI, per germline. Patients in Seattle were enrolled during active infection, then followed longitudinally. In the original analysis: For nucleated cells, counts were estimated from reference gene primer amplification. The protocol was immunoSEQ multiplex PCR, while the TCRdb copy is restricted to in-frame clones and leaves out a portion. D and trimming come from the DNA, and the V and J calls and clone size come from that table. Here the sample spans fewer than 400,000 clones, roughly 90% being singletons.

The specimen was peripheral blood. V gene TRBV18 combines with J gene TRBJ1-4; the match to TRBD1 covers 7 bases. This sequence originates from a woman aged 25 to 39 with COVID-19, enrolled during active disease. The CDR3: CASSQERQGRTTNEKLFF. DNA of the CDR3: TGTGCCAGCTCCCAGGAAAGACAGGGAAGAACGACTAATGAAAAACTGTTTTTT.